This TCR beta chain was sequenced for a study of shared clonotypes between healthy human individuals. Germline CDR1 and CDR2: SGHTA and FQGNSA. The CDR3 runs to 15 residues. The V segment lost 4 bases and the J segment 12 bases; nucleotides outside the gene matches: 10. This table comes from immunoSEQ multiplex PCR, and its TCRdb copy is limited to in-frame clones, with some not included. The top ten clones hold 0.13% to 0.15% of a sample with about 2,500,000 clones, about 92% of them seen once. The CD4+ fraction was divided into a CD45RA+ naive subset and a CD45RA-negative memory subset. The rearrangement joins TRBV7-2 to TRBJ2-7, with TRBD2 matching 15 bases. Material for sequencing was naive CD4+ T cells sorted from blood. The subset was: CD45RA+ positively selected. This clonotype was obtained from a young man in good health. The CDR3 sequence is CASSSAGTSGGIGYF. In DNA, the CDR3 is TGTGCCAGCAGCTCCGCCGGGACTAGCGGGGGGATCGGGTACTTC. Looking up the rest from reference TRBV7-2 and TRBJ2-7 gives the full variable domain: GAGVSQSPSNKVTEKGKDVELRCDPISGHTALYWYRQSLGQGLEFLIYFQGNSAPDKSGLPSDRFSAERTGGSVSTLTIQRTQQEDSAVYLCASSSAGTSGGIGYFGPGTRLTVT.